The next 8 T cell receptor beta chains were all read from a single sample in a study of blood T cell repertoires in COVID-19. Measured with immunoSEQ multiplex PCR; TCRdb has only the in-frame clones, and not every one. The data show fewer than 55,000 clones, with roughly four fifths seen just once and roughly 2.5% held by the top ten. The sequenced sample consisted of peripheral blood. The source of these receptors is a woman aged 55 to 70 with acute or convalescent COVID-19.

The chain links TRBV27 to TRBJ2-1, with 13 bases lining up with TRBD2. The CDR3 is 18 amino acids. Germline values: CDR1 MNHEY, CDR2 SMNVEV (reference sequence). The ends lost 4 bases at V and 7 bases at J; junction bases unmatched: 13. CDR3 protein: CASSSQLAGGPGTNEQFF. The CDR3 DNA reads TGTGCCAGCAGTTCGCAACTAGCGGGGGGGCCAGGGACAAATGAGCAGTTCTTC.

The chain is built from TRBV5-5 and TRBJ2-6; tentatively, D is TRBD1 (5 bases). CDR1 is SGHKS and CDR2 is YYEKEE in the germline V gene (reference sequence). The CDR3 is 17 amino acids. V shed 0 bases and J shed 1 base, with 11 bases lying between them. DNA for the CDR3: TGTGCCAGCAGCTTGGGGGCAGGGTGGTCTGGGGCCAACGTCCTGACTTTC. It is translated as CASSLGAGWSGANVLTF.

The rearrangement joins TRBV23-1 to TRBJ1-5; 9 bases line up with TRBD1. TRBV23-1 carries the ORF label, with uncertain function. V shed 11 bases and J 1 base; nucleotides not matched to a gene: 6. There are 14 residues in the CDR3. CDR3 nucleotide sequence: TGCGCCGGGAACGGACAGGGGAGCAATCAGCCCCAGCATTTT. Translated: CAGNGQGSNQPQHF.

This clone was picked up a small number of times. The rearrangement uses TRBV4-1 and TRBJ2-7, with 9 bases matching TRBD1. The germline CDR1 and CDR2 sequences are MGHRA and YSYEKL. This CDR3 has 14 residues. The J segment lost 6 bases and the V segment lost 2 bases, leaving 5 bases of the junction unmatched. The CDR3 is CASSQLDRGLEQYF. As DNA, the CDR3 is TGCGCCAGCAGCCAACTGGACAGGGGTCTCGAGCAGTACTTC.

This rearrangement joins TRBV5-4 to TRBJ1-1, with D maybe TRBD1 (6 bases). Deletions cut 1 base from V and 0 bases from J, with 13 bases between. Germline V gene lookup returns CDR1 SGHNT and CDR2 YYREEE (reference sequence). This CDR3 has 16 amino acids. The CDR3 nucleotides are TGTGCCAGCAGCTTGAGGGGGTCCCAAATGAACACTGAAGCTTTCTTT. Encoded protein: CASSLRGSQMNTEAFF.

V and J are TRBV10-3 and TRBJ1-3; D is unresolved. This CDR3 comprises 15 residues. Germline CDR1 and CDR2: ENHRY and SYGVKD. Between the trimmed V and J ends, which lost 0 bases and 0 bases, there was a span of 6 bases. The CDR3 here is CAISESSVSGNTIYF. The CDR3 nucleotides read TGTGCCATCAGTGAGTCGTCAGTCTCTGGAAACACCATATATTTT.

This rearrangement joins TRBV7-6 to TRBJ1-4; D unclear. The V end was cut by 5 bases, the J end by 7 bases, with 14 bases between. Germline CDR1 SGHVS, CDR2 FNYEAQ. The CDR3 is 14 amino acids. The CDR3 nucleotides read TGTGCCAGCAGCCAACCTAGCACGGGTGAAAAACTGTTTTTT. Residues: CASSQPSTGEKLFF.

This clone showed up just a few times. J is TRBJ2-7 and V is TRBV19; D might be TRBD1 (6 bases). This CDR3 is 14 amino acids long. The V end was cut by 3 bases, the J end by 1 base, with 10 bases between. CDR1 and CDR2 (germline): LNHDA, SQIVND (reference sequence). As DNA, the CDR3 is TGTGCCAGTAGTATCGGAGACAGGTCCTACGAGCAGTACTTC. Translation gives CASSIGDRSYEQYF. Using reference TRBV19 and TRBJ2-7 for the parts outside the CDR3, the full variable domain is DGGITQSPKYLFRKEGQNVTLSCEQNLNHDAMYWYRQDPGQGLRLIYYSQIVNDFQKGDIAEGYSVSREKKESFPLTVTSAQKNPTAFYLCASSIGDRSYEQYFGPGTRLTVT.